Listed here are 20 T cell receptor beta chains from one sample, sequenced in a study of cytomegalovirus exposure and HLA in healthy donors. Here immunoSEQ multiplex PCR was the method, and the copy in TCRdb shows in-frame clones only, minus some. Seen here are roughly 90,000 clones, 75% to 90% observed once, and the top ten hold 20% to 25%. Sequenced material: PBMCs. The source is a man aged 18 to 30 in good health and CMV-seropositive.

The gene calls are TRBV2 and TRBJ2-3; D uncertain. The length of the CDR3 is 12 residues. Looked up from germline, CDR1 is SNHLY and CDR2 is FYNNEI. Trimming removed 4 bases from V and 0 bases from J, with 2 bases in between. The CDR3 nucleotides read TGTGCCAGCAGTGCAAGCACAGATACGCAGTATTTT. It specifies CASSASTDTQYF. The full variable domain, completed using reference TRBV2 and TRBJ2-3, is EPEVTQTPSHQVTQMGQEVILRCVPISNHLYFYWYRQILGQKVEFLVSFYNNEISEKSEIFDDQFSVERPDGSNFTLKIRSTKLEDSAMYFCASSASTDTQYFGPGTRLTVL.

The chain couples TRBV1 to TRBJ2-1; TRBD2 is the table's D call and was not checked against the DNA. TRBV1 counts as a pseudogene. The CDR3 consists of 16 residues. CDR3 amino acids: CTSSLQGLAGDNEQFF. The CDR3 DNA is TGCACCAGCAGCCTCCAGGGACTAGCGGGTGATAATGAGCAGTTCTTC.

The chain employs TRBV6-5 and TRBJ2-1, with 9 positions matching TRBD2. V lost 2 bases to trimming and J lost 3 bases; unmatched junction nucleotides: 2. This CDR3 contains 15 residues. CDR1 MNHEY and CDR2 SVGAGI come from the germline V gene. The CDR3 protein is CASSYGGRDYNEQFF. The CDR3 nucleotides read TGTGCCAGCAGTTACGGCGGGAGGGACTACAATGAGCAGTTCTTC.

The chain carries TRBV7-7 and TRBJ2-3; D call uncertain. Germline CDR1 SSHAT, CDR2 FNYEAQ (reference sequence). The CDR3 is 15 amino acids. V was trimmed by 3 bases and J by 0 bases, leaving 10 bases between them. CDR3 protein: CASSFGHTSTDTQYF. CDR3 nucleotide sequence: TGTGCCAGCAGCTTCGGTCATACTAGCACAGATACGCAGTATTTT.

This chain links TRBV5-1 with TRBJ2-7, with D maybe TRBD1 (6 bases). The CDR3 is made up of 15 amino acids. The ends were cut back, 2 bases at V and 0 bases at J, with 12 bases in the middle. Germline CDR1 and CDR2: SGHRS and YFSETQ. The CDR3 loop reads CASSFEGVFSYEQYF. Written as DNA, the CDR3 is TGCGCCAGCAGCTTTGAGGGGGTTTTCTCCTACGAGCAGTACTTC.

The chain recombines TRBV7-3 with TRBJ1-3; the D gene is possibly TRBD1 (6 bases). Germline V gene lookup returns CDR1 SGHTA and CDR2 FQGTGA. The germline V and J ends were trimmed by 2 bases and 9 bases, with 14 bases remaining between them. This CDR3 contains 14 residues. CDR3 DNA sequence: TGTGCCAGCAGCTTAGCAGGGGCCTCGGGCACCATATATTTT. Residues: CASSLAGASGTIYF.

The chain uses TRBV5-1 and TRBJ2-7; D unclear. The V gene lost 0 bases and the J gene lost 3 bases, with 7 bases spanning the gap. CDR1 SGHRS and CDR2 YFSETQ come from the germline V gene. The CDR3 consists of 13 residues. The CDR3 protein is CASSLDLGYEQYV. The CDR3 DNA sequence: TGCGCCAGCAGCTTGGATCTAGGCTACGAGCAGTACGTC.

V usage is TRBV28 and J usage is TRBJ2-3; 9 bases map to TRBD2. V was pared by 4 bases and J by 2 bases, with 13 bases of the junction left unmatched. There are 18 residues in the CDR3. Germline assignment: CDR1 MDHEN and CDR2 SYDVKM. The CDR3 DNA is TGTGCCAGCAGTTCCTCGCTTAGCATAGCGGGAGACACAGATACGCAGTATTTT. This codes for CASSSSLSIAGDTDTQYF.

This clone was counted only a few times. The gene calls are TRBV28 and TRBJ1-5; TRBD1 is a possible D gene (5 bases). Germline values: CDR1 MDHEN, CDR2 SYDVKM. The CDR3 has 13 amino acids. V was shortened by 8 bases and J by 7 bases, with 15 bases between the two germline ends. The CDR3: CASHPGRGQPQHF. In DNA, the CDR3 is TGTGCCAGCCATCCTGGGAGGGGACAGCCCCAGCATTTT.

The rearrangement joins TRBV19 to TRBJ2-3; TRBD2 aligns across 8 bases. Losses at the gene ends were 2 bases for V and 5 bases for J; bases not matched to a gene: 6. This CDR3 has 15 residues. Germline V lookup: CDR1 LNHDA, CDR2 SQIVND (reference sequence). This CDR3 is CASSIRTGGQDTQYF. DNA for the CDR3: TGTGCCAGTAGTATACGGACGGGGGGGCAAGATACGCAGTATTTT.

The rearrangement uses TRBV27 and TRBJ2-3; a weak D match, TRBD2 (5 bases). The CDR3 loop spans 13 amino acids. CDR1 and CDR2 (germline): MNHEY, SMNVEV (reference sequence). The V end was cut by 3 bases, the J end by 9 bases, with 13 bases between. CDR3 sequence: CASSFGGVQTQYF. The CDR3 coding sequence is TGTGCCAGCAGTTTTGGAGGCGTTCAGACGCAGTATTTT.

The chain links TRBV5-1 to TRBJ2-7; D might be TRBD2 (6 bases). The CDR3 consists of 13 residues. Germline V gives CDR1 SGHRS, CDR2 YFSETQ. The V and J ends lost 0 bases and 6 bases respectively, with 10 bases between them. The DNA for the CDR3 is TGCGCCAGCAGCTTGGTCGGGGGAAGCGAGCAGTACGTC. It specifies CASSLVGGSEQYV.

The chain carries TRBV28 and TRBJ1-4; TRBD1 might be the D (5 bases). V shed 7 bases and J shed 8 bases, with 14 bases lying between them. Germline V gives CDR1 MDHEN, CDR2 SYDVKM. This CDR3 spans 13 amino acids. CDR3 coding DNA: TGTGCCAGCACCTTGTCGGGGGAGGAAAAACTGTTTTTT. Translating it yields CASTLSGEEKLFF.

V and J are TRBV7-8 and TRBJ2-2; 8 nucleotides agree with TRBD1. V lost 1 base and J lost 6; bases outside the gene matches: 10. Germline V gene data show CDR1 as SGHVS and CDR2 as FQNEAQ. This CDR3 region has 17 residues. This CDR3 is CASSLDWTGNVAGELFF. The CDR3 DNA reads as TGTGCCAGCAGCTTAGACTGGACAGGGAATGTAGCCGGGGAGCTGTTTTTT.

This clone was seen a handful of times. The gene calls are TRBV19 and TRBJ1-2; the match to TRBD1 covers 7 bases. Germline loops: CDR1 LNHDA, CDR2 SQIVND (reference sequence). With V trimmed by 8 bases and J by 7 bases, 16 bases remained unmatched. This CDR3 has 15 amino acids. For the CDR3, the DNA is TGTGCCAGTCGCGGAACTACACAGGGGAAAGGTGGCTACACCTTC. This codes for CASRGTTQGKGGYTF. Combining the CDR3 with reference TRBV19 and TRBJ1-2 gives the whole variable domain DGGITQSPKYLFRKEGQNVTLSCEQNLNHDAMYWYRQDPGQGLRLIYYSQIVNDFQKGDIAEGYSVSREKKESFPLTVTSAQKNPTAFYLCASRGTTQGKGGYTFGSGTRLTVV.

V usage is TRBV9 and J usage is TRBJ1-3; 7 bases match TRBD1. Trimming at V came to 5 bases and at J to 4 bases, leaving 9 bases not matched to a gene. The CDR3 consists of 15 residues. Germline-derived CDR1 and CDR2 are SGDLS and YYNGEE. This CDR3 is CASSGGGGPGNTIYF. CDR3 bases: TGTGCCAGCAGTGGCGGAGGGGGCCCGGGAAACACCATATATTTT.

This clone occurred a few times. The J gene is TRBJ2-2, the V gene TRBV2, with 12 bases identical to TRBD2. The V segment lost 6 bases and the J segment 2 bases; nucleotides outside the gene matches: 1. In germline, CDR1 is SNHLY, CDR2 FYNNEI. The CDR3 spans 15 residues. CDR3 protein: CASRGLAGNTGELFF. CDR3 nucleotide sequence: TGTGCCAGCAGGGGACTAGCGGGTAACACCGGGGAGCTGTTTTTT. Full variable domain (remainder filled in from reference TRBV2 and TRBJ2-2): EPEVTQTPSHQVTQMGQEVILRCVPISNHLYFYWYRQILGQKVEFLVSFYNNEISEKSEIFDDQFSVERPDGSNFTLKIRSTKLEDSAMYFCASRGLAGNTGELFFGEGSRLTVL.

This chain connects TRBV9 to TRBJ2-5; no clear D gene. CDR3 length: 14 residues. The germline V and J ends were trimmed by 5 bases and 0 bases, with 11 bases remaining between them. The germline CDR1 and CDR2 sequences are SGDLS and YYNGEE. The CDR3 nucleotides read TGTGCCAGCAGTGGAGCCGGGTACCAAGAGACCCAGTACTTC. Translation gives CASSGAGYQETQYF.

The chain carries TRBV2 and TRBJ2-2; no clear D. The CDR3 totals 15 residues. V gave up 5 bases and J gave up 8 bases, with 18 bases separating them. Germline CDR1 and CDR2: SNHLY and FYNNEI. CDR3 amino acids: CASSTDGVVTGELFF. The CDR3, as DNA: TGTGCCAGCAGTACCGATGGTGTAGTTACGGGGGAGCTGTTTTTT.

J is TRBJ2-2 and V is TRBV7-3; 8 bases fit TRBD1. CDR1 is SGHTA, CDR2 FQGTGA, per germline. Trimming removed 10 bases from V and 1 base from J; junction bases left unmatched: 8. This CDR3 is built from 15 residues. The CDR3 reads CATREGQGNTGELFF. The CDR3 DNA is TGTGCCACTCGAGAAGGACAGGGGAACACCGGGGAGCTGTTTTTT.